Sequencing of this T cell receptor (beta chain) was carried out in a study of cytomegalovirus exposure and HLA in healthy donors. After removal of 7 bases from V and 2 bases from J, the junction contained 13 bases not matched to a gene. Germline V gene sequence: CDR1 MDHEN, CDR2 SYDVKM. CDR3 size: 16 residues. The protocol was immunoSEQ multiplex PCR, while the TCRdb copy is restricted to in-frame clones and leaves out a portion. The table records tens of thousands of clones, about four fifths of them present only once. The receptor's source is a woman aged 18-29 years in good health and CMV-seropositive. The source material was PBMCs. The J gene is TRBJ1-2, the V gene TRBV28, with TRBD1 matching 7 bases. DNA of the CDR3: TGTGCCAGCACCCGTGACAGGGTACGCCGGAACTATGGCTACACCTTC. The encoded protein is CASTRDRVRRNYGYTF.